This T cell receptor (beta chain) was profiled in a study of T cells in localized non-small cell lung cancer (dated by TCRdb to about 2020). With respect to the entire study: Comparing tumors with uninvolved tumor-adjacent lungs, the study looked at the T cell repertoires of 200 to 250 patients with early-stage NSCLC. The cohort consisted of 200 to 300 treatment-naive NSCLC patients whose localized lung tumors had been resected. A mean age of roughly 66 years was recorded for the NSCLC patients, of whom around 120 were male and some 99 were female. The paper as a whole reports these results and caveats: Because of the exploratory design, TCR variables were selected using unadjusted p-values without false-discovery rate correction. Longer overall survival was associated with higher blood T cell density, whereas shorter survival was associated with higher adjacent-lung clonality. A median of 57 of the top 100 tumor clones were detected in paired uninvolved adjacent lung, and 25 to 35 of these tumor clones were also found among the top 100 clones of the paired uninvolved adjacent lung. Because multi-region tumor sequencing was not done, intratumor heterogeneity could not be ruled out. Uninvolved tumor-adjacent lung showed the highest T cell clonality, higher than tumor, which suggests more focused antigenic responses in the uninvolved tumor-adjacent lung.

Details on this clone: Its antigen target is currently unknown. No clone much larger than this one lies a single base away; base qualities are absent.

The germline V gene provides CDR1 SGHNT and CDR2 YENEEA. The CDR3 covers 14 residues, taking in both the cysteine and the phenylalanine. Only CDR3 DNA remains: 42 bases, in frame from the first base. Deletion took 4 bases off V and 1 base off J, with a span of 7 bases between the germline ends. The immunoSEQ Assay was used to sequence TCR beta CDR3 regions from DNA. Regarding the original processing steps: To compute T cell density, TCR beta template counts were normalized to usable DNA, which was estimated by amplifying housekeeping genes. Richness was estimated with the preseqR package, extrapolating to 400,000 templates for PBMC samples and 120,000 templates for tissue samples. Clonality was defined as one minus Pielou's evenness. To identify tissue-enriched TCRs, differential abundance testing was run on productive amino-acid clonotypes with a minimum total count of 5 and an alpha of 0.1. The Jaccard Index and the Morisita Overlap Index were used to quantify repertoire overlap between compartments. GLIPH clustered TCR beta CDR3s with public tetramer-defined viral CDR3s; viral motifs required at least three viral sequences plus V-gene enrichment. Drawn from immuneACCESS, this table holds only the in-frame rearrangements with V and J called that TCRdb kept. Clones are partly lost; checked studies trace under half to an unresolved V gene and leave the rest unexplained. V and J calls and clone size are copied from that table; D and trimming were computed from the DNA. This sample has a few thousand clones in its table, and roughly 29% of those were observed once. The ten most abundant clones make up approximately 22% of the sample.

At diagnosis, peripheral blood, uninvolved tumor-adjacent lung and tumor were collected and were preserved as a mix of fresh-frozen and FFPE material. Recombination joined TRBV11-3 with TRBJ1-4; a confident D gene designation cannot be given. The sample in question was lung tumor tissue, obtained before any cancer treatment. The clonotype comes from a woman between 35 and 70 years old with stage I squamous cell lung carcinoma. The CDR3 corresponds to CASSWEVTNEKLFF. The DNA reads as follows: TGTGCCAGCAGCTGGGAGGTAACTAATGAAAAACTGTTTTTT.